The 8 T cell receptor beta chains in this list originate from one sample, sequenced in a study of T cell repertoires in cytomegalovirus infection. These TCRs' antigens remain unknown. TCRdb independently ran MiXCR on the reads; one entry per CDR3 protein. The table shows about 920,000 distinct CDR3 sequences, with about 33% occurring only once. Sequencing used cultured CD8+ T cells from PBMCs, obtained from culture after CMV antigen stimulation. These receptor sequences come from a human donor in good health (CMV status not recorded). Some clones in this sample may be carry-over from other donors' samples.

This clonotype has a handful of counts. The genes are TRBV20-1 and TRBJ2-7; TRBD2 matches at 8 bases. The V gene end was trimmed by 1 base and the J gene end by 0 bases; junction bases not matched to a gene: 11. The CDR3 consists of 17 residues. In germline, CDR1 is DFQATT, CDR2 SNEGSKA (reference sequence). The CDR3: CSARVGGALAVSYEQYV. For the CDR3, the DNA is TGCAGTGCTAGAGTAGGAGGGGCACTAGCGGTCTCCTACGAGCAGTACGTC.

This clonotype has more than one count but fewer than ten. The genes are TRBV7-6 and TRBJ1-2; unclear D gene. The length of the CDR3 is 15 residues. Trimming left V 1 base short and J 4 bases short, with 13 bases between. Looked up from germline, CDR1 is SGHVS and CDR2 is FNYEAQ. This CDR3 reads CASSLGRSTAYGYTF. CDR3 DNA: TGTGCCAGCAGCTTAGGGAGATCCACCGCCTATGGCTACACCTTC.

The sample holds many counts of this clonotype. Here the CDR3 reads CASSPATDPYEQYV. CDR3 nucleotide sequence: TGTGCCAGCAGCCCGGCGACAGACCCCTACGAGCAGTACGTC. The V call is TRBV7-6, the J call TRBJ2-7; tentative D call: TRBD1 (5 bases). V lost 5 bases and J lost 2, with 13 bases in between. Germline lookup yields CDR1 SGHVS and CDR2 FNYEAQ. The CDR3 consists of 14 residues.

This clonotype was counted many times. The chain joins TRBV7-6 to TRBJ1-2; D is unresolved. The V gene's germline CDR1 is SGHVS and CDR2 FNYEAQ. V lost 4 bases to trimming and J lost 0 bases, with 21 bases between them. The CDR3 extends over 18 amino acids. CDR3 DNA: TGTGCCAGCAGCTCTCCGGGCCGAGGCCGACTAGCTAACTATGGCTACACCTTC. This sequence encodes CASSSPGRGRLANYGYTF.

This clonotype was seen a handful of times. The gene calls are TRBV12-3 or TRBV12-4 and TRBJ2-7; D is unresolved. The CDR3 runs to 14 residues. Trimming left V 5 bases short and J 1 base short, with 12 bases between. CDR3 in amino acids: CASSPPPGSYEQYF. The CDR3, as DNA: TGTGCCAGCAGTCCACCCCCCGGGTCCTACGAGCAGTACTTC.

The CDR3 DNA reads TGCAGCGTCTTCCCGGACAGGGGTCAAGAGACCCAGTACTTC. Protein sequence: CSVFPDRGQETQYF. The chain links TRBV29-1 to TRBJ2-5; TRBD1 agrees at 9 bases. In germline, CDR1 is SQVTM, CDR2 ANQGSEA. V gave up 6 bases and J gave up 2 bases; unmatched junction bases: 7. This CDR3 spans 14 amino acids.

The chain is built from TRBV20-1 and TRBJ2-7; 9 bases match TRBD1. The CDR3 is 13 amino acids. V dropped 5 bases and J dropped 1; count of bases not matched to a gene: 3. Germline V gene sequence: CDR1 DFQATT, CDR2 SNEGSKA (reference sequence). The CDR3 region is CSAQGQGSYEQYF. The CDR3 DNA reads as TGCAGTGCTCAGGGACAGGGTTCCTACGAGCAGTACTTC.

This clonotype appeared a few times. The rearrangement joins TRBV20-1 to TRBJ1-3; D possibly corresponds to TRBD1 (6 bases). CDR3 size: 14 residues. Per the germline V gene, CDR1 is DFQATT and CDR2 is SNEGSKA (reference sequence). The germline V and J ends were trimmed by 3 bases and 8 bases, with 17 bases remaining between them. The CDR3 is CSARSGGYRDTIYF. Here the CDR3 DNA reads TGCAGTGCTAGGTCGGGGGGCTATAGGGACACCATATATTTT.